The 27 T cell receptor beta chains below were found in one sample sequenced in a study of blood T cell repertoires in COVID-19. Assay used: immunoSEQ multiplex PCR; TCRdb lists only in-frame clones, some missing. The repertoire holds some 530,000 clones, approximately 83% seen once, with approximately 2.9% in the top ten. Sequencing input: peripheral blood. The receptors derive from a human donor in a cohort sampled during active COVID-19.

This clone was recorded once. CDR3: CASSYVPGAGELFF. In nucleotides, the CDR3 is TGTGCCAGCAGTTACGTGCCAGGGGCCGGGGAGCTGTTTTTT. This sequence joins TRBV6-5 and TRBJ2-2, with D maybe TRBD1 (6 bases). The CDR3 contains 14 residues. The V gene's germline CDR1 is MNHEY and CDR2 SVGAGI. V shed 2 bases and J shed 6 bases, with 10 bases lying between them.

The V gene is TRBV5-1, the J gene TRBJ1-1; 11 positions agree with TRBD1. V was pared by 4 bases and J by 7 bases, with 9 bases of the junction left unmatched. Germline V lookup: CDR1 SGHRS, CDR2 YFSETQ. The CDR3 totals 15 residues. The CDR3 spells CASSILGQGVNEAFF. The DNA for the CDR3 is TGCGCCAGCAGCATACTGGGACAGGGGGTGAATGAAGCTTTCTTT.

The rearrangement links TRBV12-5 to TRBJ2-3; the match to TRBD2 covers 10 bases. The CDR3 is 17 amino acids. Germline V lookup: CDR1 LGHNT, CDR2 FRNRAP. The trim removed 6 bases at V and 6 bases at J, leaving 15 bases unmatched. The CDR3 region has the DNA TGTGCTAGTGGCCTGGTTGGGGTAGCGGGAGGTCTGGATACGCAGTATTTT. It codes for CASGLVGVAGGLDTQYF.

The chain recombines TRBV21-1 with TRBJ1-1; TRBD1, the table's D call, lacks a check against the DNA. TRBV21-1 is deemed a pseudogene. This CDR3 is built from 13 residues. In DNA, the CDR3 is TGTGCCAGGTACGGGGACAGGGTCCCTAAAGCTTTCTTT. As protein: CARYGDRVPKAFF.

The V call is TRBV24-1, the J call TRBJ2-7; the match to TRBD2 covers 16 bases. The trim removed 4 bases at V and 3 bases at J, leaving 5 bases unmatched. CDR3 length: 17 residues. Germline CDR1 and CDR2: KGHDR and SFDVKD. The DNA for the CDR3 is TGTGCCACCAGTGACCCGGGACTAGCGGGAGGGGACTACGAGCAGTACTTC. Translated: CATSDPGLAGGDYEQYF.

The chain couples TRBV19 to TRBJ1-4; D might be TRBD1 (6 bases). The ends were cut back, 11 bases at V and 6 bases at J, with 19 bases in the middle. The CDR3 runs 14 residues. Germline CDR1 is LNHDA and CDR2 is SQIVND (reference sequence). The CDR3, as DNA: TGTGCCTCACGGGACAATGAAGTGCATGAAAAACTGTTTTTT. The encoded protein is CASRDNEVHEKLFF.

V gene TRBV6-5 combines with J gene TRBJ1-3; D gene ambiguous. Germline CDR1 is MNHEY and CDR2 is SVGAGI. Trimming took 7 bases from V and 3 from J, leaving 13 bases between them. The CDR3 totals 14 residues. As DNA, the CDR3 is TGTGCCAGCATCCCGGGTTTGGGTGGAAACACCATATATTTT. It encodes CASIPGLGGNTIYF.

This clone was seen only once. The CDR3 spells CASSRGMLYGYTF. For the CDR3, the DNA is TGTGCCAGCAGCCGAGGGATGCTCTATGGCTACACCTTC. The rearrangement links TRBV7-3 to TRBJ1-2; D remains unclear. Trimming cost V 5 bases and J 4 bases, with 11 bases left between them. The CDR3 spans 13 residues. Germline values: CDR1 SGHTA, CDR2 FQGTGA.

The chain carries TRBV18 and TRBJ1-5; 8 nucleotides align to TRBD1. Per germline, CDR1 KGHSH and CDR2 LQKENI. The length of the CDR3 is 15 residues. With 3 bases clipped from V and 7 bases from J, the junction kept 8 bases outside the gene matches. CDR3: CASSPQGALGQPQHF. The CDR3 bases are TGTGCCAGCTCACCTCAGGGGGCCCTAGGGCAGCCCCAGCATTTT. Using reference TRBV18 and TRBJ1-5 for the parts outside the CDR3, the full variable domain is NAGVMQNPRHLVRRRGQEARLRCSPMKGHSHVYWYRQLPEEGLKFMVYLQKENIIDESGMPKERFSAEFPKEGPSILRIQQVVRGDSAAYFCASSPQGALGQPQHFGDGTRLSIL.

The CDR3 loop is CASSLGHGTGRNEKLFF. The CDR3 DNA sequence: TGTGCCAGCAGTTTAGGGCACGGAACAGGGAGAAATGAAAAACTGTTTTTT. V usage is TRBV28 and J usage is TRBJ1-4, with D perhaps matching TRBD1 (6 bases). The CDR3 is made up of 17 amino acids. The V gene lost 2 bases and the J gene lost 5 bases, with 18 bases spanning the gap. The germline V gene encodes CDR1 MDHEN and CDR2 SYDVKM.

V usage is TRBV6-2 or TRBV6-3 and J usage is TRBJ2-2, with a possible D match to TRBD2 (5 bases). The germline V and J ends were trimmed by 6 bases and 5 bases, with 13 bases remaining between them. The CDR3 consists of 14 residues. Germline values: CDR1 MNHEY, CDR2 SVGEGT. The CDR3 DNA follows: TGTGCCAGCAGCCTACTAGGTCGAACCGGGGAGCTGTTTTTT. Translation gives CASSLLGRTGELFF.

This clone has only one observation. The genes are TRBV5-6 and TRBJ1-2; 7 bases are a match to TRBD1. V trimming: 3 bases; J trimming: 4 bases; junction bases outside the gene matches: 3. Germline V CDR1 and CDR2: SGHDT, YYEEEE. CDR3 size: 13 residues. CDR3 protein: CASSSTGTYGYTF. The CDR3 DNA reads TGTGCCAGCAGCTCGACAGGGACCTATGGCTACACCTTC.

CDR3 sequence (DNA): TGCGCCAGCAGCCTCCGCGGAGGGGCCAACACCGGGTCTAAGAAGATTTACAATGAGCAGTTCTTC. Amino acids: CASSLRGGANTGSKKIYNEQFF. This rearrangement joins TRBV5-1 to TRBJ2-1; TRBD2 might be the D (6 bases). The CDR3 runs to 22 residues. V lost 4 bases, J lost 4 bases, and 36 bases lay in between. CDR1 and CDR2 (germline): SGHRS, YFSETQ.

This clone was counted between two and nine times. In DNA form, the CDR3 reads TGTGCCAGCAGTTTGCCCGGACAGGGGGGCGGAAACACCATATATTTT. Translated, it gives CASSLPGQGGGNTIYF. This chain connects TRBV28 to TRBJ1-3, with 10 bases that match TRBD1. V trimming: 3 bases; J trimming: 4 bases; junction bases outside the gene matches: 6. There are 16 residues in the CDR3. The germline V gene encodes CDR1 MDHEN and CDR2 SYDVKM. Full variable domain (remainder filled in from reference TRBV28 and TRBJ1-3): DVKVTQSSRYLVKRTGEKVFLECVQDMDHENMFWYRQDPGLGLRLIYFSYDVKMKEKGDIPEGYSVSREKKERFSLILESASTNQTSMYLCASSLPGQGGGNTIYFGEGSWLTVV.

The rearrangement links TRBV24-1 to TRBJ2-2; the D is unclear. Trimming removed 7 bases from V and 4 bases from J, with 6 bases in between. This CDR3 region has 12 residues. Germline V gives CDR1 KGHDR, CDR2 SFDVKD. CDR3 sequence: CATSSSTGELFF. The CDR3 DNA sequence: TGTGCCACCAGCTCTAGCACCGGGGAGCTGTTTTTT.

With regard to this clone: This CDR3 is also generated by other DNA sequences in the sample. The chain joins TRBV28 to TRBJ1-2; 8 bases agree with TRBD1. CDR1 and CDR2 (germline): MDHEN, SYDVKM. The length of the CDR3 is 14 residues. Germline trimming cut 5 bases from V and 1 base from J; bases unmatched to any gene: 3. Written as DNA, the CDR3 is TGTGCCAGCAGTACAGGGGGTGATAACTATGGCTACACCTTC. It codes for CASSTGGDNYGYTF.

The chain carries TRBV3-1 (or the pseudogene TRBV3-2) and TRBJ1-5; no firm D call. Germline CDR1 LGHDT, CDR2 YNNKEL (reference sequence). The CDR3 is made up of 14 amino acids. The V and J ends lost 3 bases and 5 bases respectively, with 11 bases between them. CDR3 in amino acids: CASSHSRTDQPQHF. The CDR3 DNA is TGTGCCAGCAGCCACAGTCGCACCGATCAGCCCCAGCATTTT.

The chain is built from TRBV18 and TRBJ1-1; 7 nucleotides align to TRBD1. CDR3 length equals 17 residues. After removal of 5 bases from V and 0 bases from J, the junction contained 12 bases not matched to a gene. CDR1 and CDR2 (germline): KGHSH, LQKENI. The CDR3 region has the DNA TGTGCCAGCTCAAATACGGGACAGAGAATTATGAACACTGAAGCTTTCTTT. The encoded protein is CASSNTGQRIMNTEAFF.

This chain connects TRBV2 to TRBJ2-5, with a possible D match to TRBD1 (5 bases). The length of the CDR3 is 13 residues. Trimming pared 6 bases from V and 1 base from J, leaving 9 bases between. Germline-derived CDR1 and CDR2 are SNHLY and FYNNEI. The CDR3 sequence: CASRTDVQETQYF. The CDR3 DNA reads as TGTGCCAGCAGGACAGATGTCCAAGAGACCCAGTACTTC.

The V call is TRBV7-8, the J call TRBJ2-1; 8 nucleotides line up with TRBD1. CDR1 is SGHVS, CDR2 FQNEAQ, per germline. V shed 5 bases, J shed 9 bases, and the junction held 6 bases outside the gene matches. CDR3 size: 13 residues. The CDR3 is CASSADRGREQFF. The CDR3 DNA reads as TGTGCCAGCAGCGCAGACAGGGGTCGTGAGCAGTTCTTC.

The chain employs TRBV18 and TRBJ1-2, with unresolved D. The CDR3 has 16 amino acids. From germline, CDR1 is KGHSH and CDR2 LQKENI. Deletions cut 0 bases from V and 0 bases from J, with 11 bases between. The CDR3 sequence: CASSPPRATTNYGYTF. The CDR3 DNA reads TGTGCCAGCTCACCACCCCGAGCCACTACTAACTATGGCTACACCTTC. The full variable domain, its missing parts supplied by reference TRBV18 and TRBJ1-2, is NAGVMQNPRHLVRRRGQEARLRCSPMKGHSHVYWYRQLPEEGLKFMVYLQKENIIDESGMPKERFSAEFPKEGPSILRIQQVVRGDSAAYFCASSPPRATTNYGYTFGSGTRLTVV.

The chain joins TRBV6-2 or TRBV6-3 to TRBJ1-1, with 10 bases identical to TRBD1. The CDR3 sequence is 17 residues long. V shed 6 bases, J shed 0 bases, and the junction held 10 bases outside the gene matches. Germline V CDR1 and CDR2: MNHEY, SVGEGT. The CDR3 nucleotides are TGTGCCAGCAGACCTCGCGGACAGGGGGTCATGAACACTGAAGCTTTCTTT. Its protein is CASRPRGQGVMNTEAFF.

J is TRBJ1-3 and V is TRBV7-2, with D perhaps matching TRBD1 (6 bases). This CDR3 has 17 residues. CDR1 is SGHTA, CDR2 FQGNSA, per germline. Trimming took 1 base from V and 2 from J, leaving 15 bases between them. The CDR3 nucleotides are TGTGCCAGCAGCTTAGAGGGGCGGGGGCTAGCTGGAAACACCATATATTTT. Translated: CASSLEGRGLAGNTIYF. Full variable domain (rest looked up from reference TRBV7-2 and TRBJ1-3): GAGVSQSPSNKVTEKGKDVELRCDPISGHTALYWYRQSLGQGLEFLIYFQGNSAPDKSGLPSDRFSAERTGGSVSTLTIQRTQQEDSAVYLCASSLEGRGLAGNTIYFGEGSWLTVV.

The V call is TRBV28, the J call TRBJ1-2; 9 bases align to TRBD1. The CDR3 consists of 18 residues. Per the germline V gene, CDR1 is MDHEN and CDR2 is SYDVKM. The V segment lost 11 bases and the J segment 8 bases; nucleotides outside the gene matches: 27. The CDR3, as DNA: TGTGCCGGTAATACCCCAAGGACAGGGGTTTTGTGGAATGGCGGCTACACCTTC. Amino acid sequence: CAGNTPRTGVLWNGGYTF.

The genes are TRBV11-1 and TRBJ2-7, with D possibly being TRBD1 (6 bases). Germline V gene data show CDR1 as SGHAT and CDR2 as FQDESV (reference sequence). The ends were cut back, 5 bases at V and 2 bases at J, with 13 bases in the middle. The CDR3 is made up of 14 amino acids. The CDR3 nucleotides read TGTGCCAGCAGCCGGGGACATACCCCCTACGAGCAGTACTTC. Translation: CASSRGHTPYEQYF. Together with reference TRBV11-1 and TRBJ2-7, the CDR3 gives the full variable domain: EAEVAQSPRYKITEKSQAVAFWCDPISGHATLYWYRQILGQGPELLVQFQDESVVDDSQLPKDRFSAERLKGVDSTLKIQPAELGDSAMYLCASSRGHTPYEQYFGPGTRLTVT.

This clone was seen just once. CDR3 region: CASSGLAAYKNIQYF. CDR3 nucleotide sequence: TGTGCCAGCAGTGGACTAGCGGCCTATAAAAACATTCAGTACTTC. The J gene is TRBJ2-4, the V gene TRBV28, with 10 nucleotides matching TRBD2. The V and J ends lost 5 bases and 4 bases, in that order; junction bases with no gene match: 5. This CDR3 comprises 15 residues. Germline V CDR1 and CDR2: MDHEN, SYDVKM.

The chain couples TRBV19 to TRBJ1-6; D is unclear. This CDR3 has 13 residues. Germline V CDR1 and CDR2: LNHDA, SQIVND (reference sequence). V was cut by 5 bases and J by 8 bases, with 10 bases left in between. DNA of the CDR3: TGTGCCAGTAGTTCTTCGGAGGATTCACCCCTCCACTTT. Amino acid sequence: CASSSSEDSPLHF.